This passage covers 21 T cell receptor beta chains from one sample sequenced in a study of cytomegalovirus exposure and HLA in healthy donors. Primers for the PCR totalled 60 Vbeta and 13 Jbeta. Generated by immunoSEQ multiplex PCR, the TCRdb table keeps only in-frame clones and is missing some. The record lists 34,000 or so clones, of which the ten most abundant hold less than 2%. The specimen sequenced was PBMCs. These receptors were taken from a woman aged 40 to 49 in good health and CMV-seropositive.

The chain joins TRBV11-2 to TRBJ2-7; possible D gene TRBD1, 6 bases. The length of the CDR3 is 15 residues. V was pared by 2 bases and J by 2 bases, with 13 bases between. Germline V CDR1 and CDR2: SGHAT, FQNNGV. The CDR3 DNA reads as TGTGCCAGCAGCTTACAGTCAGGGGTAACCTACGAGCAGTACTTC. Translation gives CASSLQSGVTYEQYF.

The CDR3 protein is CASSGGTGGPEAFF. The CDR3 DNA is TGTGCCAGCTCAGGAGGGACAGGGGGCCCTGAAGCTTTCTTT. The chain couples TRBV18 to TRBJ1-1; TRBD1 matches 12 bases. CDR3 length: 14 residues. The junction had 4 bases not matched to a gene; V was cut back by 5 bases and J by 6 bases. Germline V CDR1 and CDR2: KGHSH, LQKENI.

J is TRBJ2-3 and V is TRBV29-1, with D maybe TRBD2 (6 bases). Between the trimmed V and J ends, which lost 3 bases and 2 bases, there was a span of 9 bases. CDR1 SQVTM and CDR2 ANQGSEA come from the germline V gene. The CDR3 consists of 13 residues. The CDR3 loop is CSVDRGNTDTQYF. The DNA of the CDR3 is TGCAGCGTTGATCGCGGGAACACAGATACGCAGTATTTT.

This chain joins TRBV19 and TRBJ2-1, with 11 bases fitting TRBD2. Germline lookup yields CDR1 LNHDA and CDR2 SQIVND (reference sequence). The CDR3 has 16 residues. Trimming cost V 2 bases and J 7 bases; bases outside gene matches: 7. The CDR3 protein is CASSIRLAGGLNEQFF. The CDR3 coding sequence is TGTGCCAGTAGTATACGGCTAGCGGGAGGCCTGAATGAGCAGTTCTTC.

DNA for the CDR3: TGTGCCAGCAGCGGGGGTAGGGACACCTATAATTCACCCCTCCACTTT. It is translated as CASSGGRDTYNSPLHF. J is TRBJ1-6 and V is TRBV5-6; D might be TRBD1 (6 bases). V was shortened by 4 bases and J by 2 bases, with 13 bases between the two germline ends. Per the germline V gene, CDR1 is SGHDT and CDR2 is YYEEEE. The CDR3 sequence is 16 residues long. The entire variable domain, with the rest obtained from reference TRBV5-6 and TRBJ1-6, is as follows: DAGVTQSPTHLIKTRGQQVTLRCSPKSGHDTVSWYQQALGQGPQFIFQYYEEEERQRGNFPDRFSGHQFPNYSSELNVNALLLGDSALYLCASSGGRDTYNSPLHFGNGTRLTVT.

The chain has TRBV10-3 and TRBJ2-1; 14 bases agree with TRBD2. Germline V gives CDR1 ENHRY, CDR2 SYGVKD. This CDR3 is 14 amino acids long. J gave up 9 bases and V 10 bases, and 8 bases lay outside the gene matches. CDR3: CASRLAGGPFEQFF. The CDR3 bases are TGTGCCAGCAGACTAGCGGGAGGGCCGTTTGAGCAGTTCTTC.

J is TRBJ1-1 and V is TRBV11-2; tentatively, D is TRBD1 (5 bases). The CDR3 spans 12 residues. CDR1 is SGHAT and CDR2 is FQNNGV in the germline V gene. V dropped 3 bases and J dropped 7 bases, with 9 bases sitting between them. The CDR3 reads CASSFSGVEAFF. The CDR3 bases are TGTGCCAGCAGCTTTTCGGGGGTTGAAGCTTTCTTT.

V gene TRBV28 combines with J gene TRBJ2-1, with TRBD2 matching over 8 bases. In germline, CDR1 is MDHEN, CDR2 SYDVKM. Trimming removed 5 bases from V and 4 bases from J; junction bases left unmatched: 13. The CDR3 consists of 17 residues. CDR3 DNA sequence: TGTGCCAGCAGTAGTTCGAAGGGCGGGACTAGGTACAATGAGCAGTTCTTC. Its translation: CASSSSKGGTRYNEQFF. Full variable domain (missing parts from reference TRBV28 and TRBJ2-1): DVKVTQSSRYLVKRTGEKVFLECVQDMDHENMFWYRQDPGLGLRLIYFSYDVKMKEKGDIPEGYSVSREKKERFSLILESASTNQTSMYLCASSSSKGGTRYNEQFFGPGTRLTVL.

V gene TRBV28 combines with J gene TRBJ2-2; TRBD2 matches at 8 bases. With V trimmed by 6 bases and J by 2 bases, 8 bases remained unmatched. The CDR3 extends over 16 amino acids. Germline loops: CDR1 MDHEN, CDR2 SYDVKM. The CDR3 nucleotides read TGTGCCAGCAGGGTCCGCGGGGGGTTAAACACCGGGGAGCTGTTTTTT. The encoded protein is CASRVRGGLNTGELFF. Complete variable domain (other parts from reference TRBV28 and TRBJ2-2): DVKVTQSSRYLVKRTGEKVFLECVQDMDHENMFWYRQDPGLGLRLIYFSYDVKMKEKGDIPEGYSVSREKKERFSLILESASTNQTSMYLCASRVRGGLNTGELFFGEGSRLTVL.

The chain is built from TRBV27 and TRBJ2-3, with D possibly TRBD1 on 6 matching bases. Between the trimmed V and J ends, which lost 4 bases and 0 bases, there was a span of 11 bases. The CDR3 is 15 amino acids. Germline CDR1 is MNHEY and CDR2 is SMNVEV (reference sequence). The CDR3 DNA follows: TGTGCCAGCAGTTCAGGGGCCCACAGCACAGATACGCAGTATTTT. Protein sequence: CASSSGAHSTDTQYF.

This chain joins TRBV27 and TRBJ2-3; perhaps TRBD2 as D (7 bases). CDR1 and CDR2 (germline): MNHEY, SMNVEV (reference sequence). The V end lost 2 bases, the J end lost 3 bases, and 9 bases lay between the germline ends. This CDR3 comprises 14 residues. This CDR3 reads CASSLGRGTDTQYF. CDR3 coding DNA: TGTGCCAGCAGTTTAGGGAGGGGGACAGATACGCAGTATTTT.

V usage is TRBV30 and J usage is TRBJ2-3; 12 nucleotides match TRBD2. This CDR3 comprises 20 residues. V dropped 2 bases and J dropped 4; count of bases not matched to a gene: 19. Germline values: CDR1 GTSNPN, CDR2 SVGIG (reference sequence). CDR3 in amino acids: CAWSLTVLAGGPFVADTQYF. The CDR3 nucleotides read TGTGCCTGGAGTTTAACGGTTCTAGCGGGAGGGCCTTTTGTGGCAGATACGCAGTATTTT.

The chain links TRBV11-1 to TRBJ1-2; 7 bases match TRBD1. The CDR3 sequence is 14 residues long. J lost 1 base, V lost 8 bases, and 7 bases had no gene match. The germline CDR1 and CDR2 sequences are SGHAT and FQDESV (reference sequence). In DNA form, the CDR3 reads TGTGCCAGCGGACACCGGGACAGTAACTATGGCTACACCTTC. It codes for CASGHRDSNYGYTF.

V gene TRBV7-8 combines with J gene TRBJ1-2; no clear D. Germline lookup yields CDR1 SGHVS and CDR2 FQNEAQ. This CDR3 contains 12 residues. Deletions cut 3 bases from V and 1 base from J, with 3 bases between. The CDR3 DNA reads TGTGCCAGCAGCTTCGGTAACTATGGCTACACCTTC. It is translated as CASSFGNYGYTF.

The chain links TRBV30 to TRBJ1-1; D possibly corresponds to TRBD1 (6 bases). The V gene lost 4 bases and the J gene lost 0 bases, with 15 bases spanning the gap. Per germline, CDR1 GTSNPN and CDR2 SVGIG (reference sequence). This CDR3 region has 15 residues. CDR3 sequence reads: CAWNRVGIMNTEAFF. In nucleotides, the CDR3 is TGTGCCTGGAACAGGGTGGGGATAATGAACACTGAAGCTTTCTTT.

The DNA of the CDR3 is TGTGCCAGCAGTTTTCCTGGAGGGAACAATCAGCCCCAGCATTTT. Translating gives CASSFPGGNNQPQHF. The rearrangement joins TRBV28 to TRBJ1-5; D is unclear. The CDR3 consists of 15 residues. Between the trimmed V and J ends, which lost 3 bases and 3 bases, there was a span of 12 bases. Germline V gives CDR1 MDHEN, CDR2 SYDVKM.

V usage is TRBV9 and J usage is TRBJ2-1; D possibly corresponds to TRBD1 (6 bases). Germline CDR1 reads SGDLS; CDR2 reads YYNGEE. The CDR3 totals 15 residues. V was trimmed by 1 base and J by 2 bases, leaving 10 bases between them. The CDR3 DNA reads TGTGCCAGCAGCGTACAGGGGCAGGCCTACAATGAGCAGTTCTTC. Protein sequence: CASSVQGQAYNEQFF.

Here the CDR3 DNA reads TGTGCCAGCAGCCAAGAACTTCTCTACGAGCAGTACTTC. This sequence encodes CASSQELLYEQYF. This sequence joins TRBV4-2 and TRBJ2-7; no definite D call. The CDR3 has 13 amino acids. Germline assignment: CDR1 LGHNA and CDR2 YNFKEQ. Trimming left V 0 bases short and J 3 bases short, with 6 bases between.

CDR3 sequence: CASSQERVWEQYF. In DNA form, the CDR3 reads TGTGCCAGCAGCCAAGAGCGGGTCTGGGAGCAGTACTTC. The chain is built from TRBV14 and TRBJ2-7; D perhaps matches TRBD2 (5 bases). Germline CDR1 and CDR2: SGHDN and FVKESK. Trimming removed 0 bases from V and 7 bases from J, with 10 bases in between. This CDR3 is 13 amino acids long.

The chain links TRBV7-2 to TRBJ1-2; D perhaps matches TRBD1 (6 bases). This CDR3 is 15 amino acids long. Germline V gene lookup returns CDR1 SGHTA and CDR2 FQGNSA. Between the trimmed V and J ends, which lost 6 bases and 8 bases, there was a span of 22 bases. The CDR3 reads CASSYANQGLRGYTF. CDR3 bases: TGTGCCAGCAGTTACGCAAACCAGGGGCTGAGGGGCTACACCTTC.

This chain connects TRBV10-1 to TRBJ2-3; TRBD1 matches at 8 bases. The CDR3 loop spans 14 amino acids. V lost 5 bases to trimming and J lost 2 bases; unmatched junction nucleotides: 3. Germline-derived CDR1 and CDR2 are WNHNN and SYGVQD (reference sequence). As DNA, the CDR3 is TGCGCCAGCAGTACCAGGGGGCTCACAGATACGCAGTATTTT. Translated: CASSTRGLTDTQYF.